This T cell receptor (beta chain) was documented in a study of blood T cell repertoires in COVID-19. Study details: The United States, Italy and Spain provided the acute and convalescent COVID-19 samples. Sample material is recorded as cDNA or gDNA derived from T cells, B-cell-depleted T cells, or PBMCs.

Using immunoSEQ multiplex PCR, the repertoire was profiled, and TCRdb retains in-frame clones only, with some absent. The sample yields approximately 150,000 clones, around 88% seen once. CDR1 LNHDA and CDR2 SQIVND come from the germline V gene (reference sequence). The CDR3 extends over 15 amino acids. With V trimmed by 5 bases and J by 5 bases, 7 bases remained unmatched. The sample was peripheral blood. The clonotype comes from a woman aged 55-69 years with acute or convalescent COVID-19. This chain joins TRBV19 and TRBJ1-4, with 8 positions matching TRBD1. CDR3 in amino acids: CASSLQTGENEKLFF. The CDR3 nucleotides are TGTGCCAGTAGTCTCCAGACAGGGGAAAATGAAAAACTGTTTTTT.